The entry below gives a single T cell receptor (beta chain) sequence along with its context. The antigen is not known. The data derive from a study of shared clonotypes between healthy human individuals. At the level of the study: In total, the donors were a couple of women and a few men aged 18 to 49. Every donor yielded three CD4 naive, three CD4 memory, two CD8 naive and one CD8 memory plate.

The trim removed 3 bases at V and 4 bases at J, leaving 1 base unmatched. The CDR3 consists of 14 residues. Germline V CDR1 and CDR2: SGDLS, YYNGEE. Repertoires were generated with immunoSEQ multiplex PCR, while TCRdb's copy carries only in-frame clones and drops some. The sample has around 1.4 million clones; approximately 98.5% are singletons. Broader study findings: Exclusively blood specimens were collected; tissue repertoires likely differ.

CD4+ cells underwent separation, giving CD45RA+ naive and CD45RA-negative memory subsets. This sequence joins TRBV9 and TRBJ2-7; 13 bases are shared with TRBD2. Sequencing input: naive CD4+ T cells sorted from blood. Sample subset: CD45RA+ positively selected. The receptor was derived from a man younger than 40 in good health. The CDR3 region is CASSATSGGYEQYF. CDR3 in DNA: TGTGCCAGCAGCGCGACTAGCGGGGGGTACGAGCAGTACTTC.